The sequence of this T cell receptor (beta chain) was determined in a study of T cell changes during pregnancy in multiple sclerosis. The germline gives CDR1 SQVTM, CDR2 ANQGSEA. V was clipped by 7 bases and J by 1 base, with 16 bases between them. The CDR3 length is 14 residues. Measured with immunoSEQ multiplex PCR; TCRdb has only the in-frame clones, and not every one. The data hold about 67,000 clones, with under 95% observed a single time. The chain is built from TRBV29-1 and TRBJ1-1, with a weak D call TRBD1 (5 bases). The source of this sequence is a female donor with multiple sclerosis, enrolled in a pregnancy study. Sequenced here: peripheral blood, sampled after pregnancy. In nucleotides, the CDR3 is TGCAGCGGATCCCGACAGACGAGGAACACTGAAGCTTTCTTT. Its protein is CSGSRQTRNTEAFF.